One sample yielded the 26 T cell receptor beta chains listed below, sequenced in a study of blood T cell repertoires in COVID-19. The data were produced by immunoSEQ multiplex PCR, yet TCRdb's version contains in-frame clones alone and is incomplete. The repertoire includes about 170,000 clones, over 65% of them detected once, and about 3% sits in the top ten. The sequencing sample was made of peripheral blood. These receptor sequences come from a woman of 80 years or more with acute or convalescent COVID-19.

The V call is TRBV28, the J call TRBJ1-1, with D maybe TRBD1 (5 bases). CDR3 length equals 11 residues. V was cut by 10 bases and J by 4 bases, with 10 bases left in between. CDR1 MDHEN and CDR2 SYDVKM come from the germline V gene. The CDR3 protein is CATGLFTEAFF. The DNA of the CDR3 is TGTGCCACGGGACTGTTCACTGAAGCTTTCTTT.

The CDR3 sequence: CASSGPRDRGNQPQHF. The CDR3 nucleotides read TGTGCCAGTAGCGGGCCTCGGGACAGGGGCAATCAGCCCCAGCATTTT. The chain is built from TRBV19 and TRBJ1-5; 9 bases agree with TRBD1. The CDR3 has 16 residues. V gave up 6 bases and J gave up 2 bases; unmatched junction bases: 8. The V gene's germline CDR1 is LNHDA and CDR2 SQIVND (reference sequence).

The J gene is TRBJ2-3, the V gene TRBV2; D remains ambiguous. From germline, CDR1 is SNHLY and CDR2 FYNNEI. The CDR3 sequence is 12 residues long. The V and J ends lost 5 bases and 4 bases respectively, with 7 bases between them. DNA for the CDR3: TGTGCCAGCAGTCCCCATCCAGATACGCAGTATTTT. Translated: CASSPHPDTQYF.

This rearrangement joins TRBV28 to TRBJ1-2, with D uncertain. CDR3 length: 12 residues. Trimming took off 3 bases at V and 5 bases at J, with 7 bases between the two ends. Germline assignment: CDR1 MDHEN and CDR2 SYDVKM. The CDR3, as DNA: TGTGCCAGCAGTTTGTCGGGGTATGGCTACACCTTC. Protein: CASSLSGYGYTF.

CDR3 sequence: CASSVLLAGGEAYEQYF. CDR3 coding DNA: TGTGCCAGCAGTGTTCTACTAGCGGGAGGGGAAGCCTACGAGCAGTACTTC. J is TRBJ2-7 and V is TRBV6-1; 13 bases fit TRBD2. The trim removed 4 bases at V and 2 bases at J, leaving 8 bases unmatched. CDR1 is MNHNS and CDR2 is SASEGT in the germline V gene. This CDR3 is built from 17 residues.

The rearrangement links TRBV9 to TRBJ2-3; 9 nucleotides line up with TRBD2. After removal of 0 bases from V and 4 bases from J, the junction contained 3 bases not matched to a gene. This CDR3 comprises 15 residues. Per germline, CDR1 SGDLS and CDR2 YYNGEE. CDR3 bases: TGTGCCAGCAGCGTAGGCGGGAGGGTTCCAGATACGCAGTATTTT. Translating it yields CASSVGGRVPDTQYF.

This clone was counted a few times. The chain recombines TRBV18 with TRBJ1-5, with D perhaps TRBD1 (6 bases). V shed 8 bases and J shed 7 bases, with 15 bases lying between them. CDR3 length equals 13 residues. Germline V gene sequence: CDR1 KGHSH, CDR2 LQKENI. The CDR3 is CASGRGPMQPQHF. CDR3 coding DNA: TGTGCCAGCGGGCGGGGGCCCATGCAGCCCCAGCATTTT.

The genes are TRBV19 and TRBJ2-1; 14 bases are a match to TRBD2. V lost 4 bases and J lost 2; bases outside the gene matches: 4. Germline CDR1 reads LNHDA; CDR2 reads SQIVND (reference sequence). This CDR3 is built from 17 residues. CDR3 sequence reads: CASSTWTSGGPYNEQFF. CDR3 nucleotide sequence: TGTGCCAGTAGTACGTGGACTAGCGGGGGGCCCTACAATGAGCAGTTCTTC.

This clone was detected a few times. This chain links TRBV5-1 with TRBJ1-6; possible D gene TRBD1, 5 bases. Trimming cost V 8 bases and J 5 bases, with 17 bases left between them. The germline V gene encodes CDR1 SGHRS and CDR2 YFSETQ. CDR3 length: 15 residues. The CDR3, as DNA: TGCGCCAGTTCGATACAGGACGCGAATAATTCACCCCTCCACTTT. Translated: CASSIQDANNSPLHF. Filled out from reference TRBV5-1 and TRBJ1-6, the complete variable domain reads KAGVTQTPRYLIKTRGQQVTLSCSPISGHRSVSWYQQTPGQGLQFLFEYFSETQRNKGNFPGRFSGRQFSNSRSEMNVSTLELGDSALYLCASSIQDANNSPLHFGNGTRLTVT.

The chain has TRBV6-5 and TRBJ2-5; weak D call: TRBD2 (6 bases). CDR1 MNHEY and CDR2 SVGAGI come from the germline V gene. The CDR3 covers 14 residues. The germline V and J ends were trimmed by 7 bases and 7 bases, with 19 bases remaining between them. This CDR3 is CASTGGGRGGTQYF. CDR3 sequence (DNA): TGTGCCAGCACCGGGGGAGGACGGGGTGGGACCCAGTACTTC.

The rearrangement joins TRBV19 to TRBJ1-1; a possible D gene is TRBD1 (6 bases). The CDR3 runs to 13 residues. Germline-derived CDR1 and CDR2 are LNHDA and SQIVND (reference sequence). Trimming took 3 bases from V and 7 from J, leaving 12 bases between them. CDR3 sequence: CASSIQGLGEAFF. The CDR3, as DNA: TGTGCCAGTAGTATCCAGGGGCTGGGTGAAGCTTTCTTT.

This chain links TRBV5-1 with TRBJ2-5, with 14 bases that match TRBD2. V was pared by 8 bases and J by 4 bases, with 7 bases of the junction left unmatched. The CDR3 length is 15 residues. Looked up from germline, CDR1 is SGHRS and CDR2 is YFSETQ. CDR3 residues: CASAGTSGSGETQYF. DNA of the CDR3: TGCGCCAGTGCCGGGACTAGCGGGAGCGGAGAGACCCAGTACTTC.

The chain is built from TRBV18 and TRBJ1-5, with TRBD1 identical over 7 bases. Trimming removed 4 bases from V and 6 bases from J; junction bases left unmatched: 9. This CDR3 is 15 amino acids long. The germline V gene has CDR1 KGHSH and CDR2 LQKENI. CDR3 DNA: TGTGCCAGCTCACTATTACAGGGGACTGGTCAGCCCCAGCATTTT. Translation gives CASSLLQGTGQPQHF.

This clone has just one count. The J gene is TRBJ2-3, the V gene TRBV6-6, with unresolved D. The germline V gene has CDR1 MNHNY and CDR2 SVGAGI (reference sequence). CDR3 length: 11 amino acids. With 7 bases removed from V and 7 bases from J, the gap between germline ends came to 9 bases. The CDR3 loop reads CASKSAHTQYF. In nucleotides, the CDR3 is TGTGCCAGCAAGTCCGCGCATACGCAGTATTTT.

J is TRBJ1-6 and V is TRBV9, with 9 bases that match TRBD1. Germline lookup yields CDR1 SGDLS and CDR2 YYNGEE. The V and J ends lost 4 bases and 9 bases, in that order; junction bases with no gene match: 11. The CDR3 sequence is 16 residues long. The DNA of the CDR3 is TGTGCCAGCAGCCCGCGGACAGGGGCAGCCCTTTCACCCCTCCACTTT. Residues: CASSPRTGAALSPLHF.

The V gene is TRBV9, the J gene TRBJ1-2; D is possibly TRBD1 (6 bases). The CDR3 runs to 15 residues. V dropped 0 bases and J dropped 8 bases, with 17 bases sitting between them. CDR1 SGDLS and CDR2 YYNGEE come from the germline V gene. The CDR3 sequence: CASSVDFQGQGGYTF. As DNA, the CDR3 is TGTGCCAGCAGCGTAGATTTTCAGGGGCAGGGAGGCTACACCTTC.

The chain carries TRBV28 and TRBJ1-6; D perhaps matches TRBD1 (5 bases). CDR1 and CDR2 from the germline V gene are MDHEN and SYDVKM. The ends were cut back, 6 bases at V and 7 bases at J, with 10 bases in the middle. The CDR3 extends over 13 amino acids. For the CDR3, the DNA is TGTGCCAGCAGCCAGGGTTACAATTCACCCCTCCACTTT. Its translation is CASSQGYNSPLHF.

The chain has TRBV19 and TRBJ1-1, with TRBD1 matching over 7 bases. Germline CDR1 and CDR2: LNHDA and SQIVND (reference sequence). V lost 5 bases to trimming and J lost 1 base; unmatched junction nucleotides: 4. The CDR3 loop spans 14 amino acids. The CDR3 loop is CASSPRDRNTEAFF. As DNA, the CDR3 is TGTGCCAGTAGTCCCCGGGACAGGAACACTGAAGCTTTCTTT.

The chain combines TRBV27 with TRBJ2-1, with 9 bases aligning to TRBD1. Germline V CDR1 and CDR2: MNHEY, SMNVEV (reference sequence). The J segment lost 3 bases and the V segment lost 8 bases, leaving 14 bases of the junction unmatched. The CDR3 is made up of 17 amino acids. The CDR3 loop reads CASGRTIGTGSYNEQFF. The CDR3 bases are TGTGCCAGCGGTCGGACTATTGGGACAGGGAGCTACAATGAGCAGTTCTTC.

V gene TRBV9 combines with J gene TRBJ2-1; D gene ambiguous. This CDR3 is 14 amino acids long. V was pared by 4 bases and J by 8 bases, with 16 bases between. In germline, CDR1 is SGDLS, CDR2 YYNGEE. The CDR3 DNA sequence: TGTGCCAGCAGCCTCCGATTGGCCCGGGATGAGCAGTTCTTC. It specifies CASSLRLARDEQFF. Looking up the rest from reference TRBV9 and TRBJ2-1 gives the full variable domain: DSGVTQTPKHLITATGQRVTLRCSPRSGDLSVYWYQQSLDQGLQFLIQYYNGEERAKGNILERFSAQQFPDLHSELNLSSLELGDSALYFCASSLRLARDEQFFGPGTRLTVL.

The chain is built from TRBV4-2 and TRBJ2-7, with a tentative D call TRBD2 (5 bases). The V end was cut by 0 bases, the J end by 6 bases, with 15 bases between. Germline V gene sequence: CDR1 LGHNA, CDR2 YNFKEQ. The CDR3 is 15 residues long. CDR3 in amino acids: CASSQELAFGSEQYF. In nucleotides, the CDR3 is TGTGCCAGCAGCCAAGAGCTAGCATTTGGGAGCGAGCAGTACTTC.

This CDR3 is CASSFGHVREGKLFF. The CDR3 region has the DNA TGTGCCAGCAGTTTCGGGCACGTTAGGGAGGGGAAACTGTTTTTT. The V and J genes are TRBV28 and TRBJ1-4; tentatively, D is TRBD1 (5 bases). V lost 3 bases to trimming and J lost 11 bases, with 19 bases between them. This CDR3 is 15 amino acids long. CDR1 and CDR2 (germline): MDHEN, SYDVKM.

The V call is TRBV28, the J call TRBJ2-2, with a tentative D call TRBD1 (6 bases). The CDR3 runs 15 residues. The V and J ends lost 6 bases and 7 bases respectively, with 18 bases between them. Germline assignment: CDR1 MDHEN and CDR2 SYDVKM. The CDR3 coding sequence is TGTGCCAGCAGCCCGGGACAAGGGGGAGACGGGGAGCTGTTTTTT. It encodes CASSPGQGGDGELFF.

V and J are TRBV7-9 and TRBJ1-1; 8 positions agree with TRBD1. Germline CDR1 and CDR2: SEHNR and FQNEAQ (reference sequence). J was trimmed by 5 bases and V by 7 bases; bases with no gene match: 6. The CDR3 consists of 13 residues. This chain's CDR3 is CASITTGATEAFF. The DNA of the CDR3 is TGTGCCAGCATCACGACAGGGGCGACTGAAGCTTTCTTT.

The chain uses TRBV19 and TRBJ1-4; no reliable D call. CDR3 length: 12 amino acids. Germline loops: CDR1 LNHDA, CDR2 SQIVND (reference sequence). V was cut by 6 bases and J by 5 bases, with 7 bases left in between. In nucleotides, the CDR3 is TGTGCCAGTAGCCGCAGAAATGAAAAACTGTTTTTT. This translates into CASSRRNEKLFF.

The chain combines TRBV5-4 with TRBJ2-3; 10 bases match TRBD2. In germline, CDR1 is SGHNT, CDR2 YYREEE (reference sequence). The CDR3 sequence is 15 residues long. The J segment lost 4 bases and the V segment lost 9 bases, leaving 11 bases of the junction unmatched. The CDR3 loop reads CATRSASGSSDTQYF. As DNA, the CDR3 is TGTGCCACCCGATCGGCTAGCGGGAGCTCAGATACGCAGTATTTT.